The 10 T cell receptor beta chains in this list originate from one sample, sequenced in a study of cytomegalovirus exposure and HLA in healthy donors. A multiplex PCR was run with 60 Vbeta primers and 13 Jbeta primers. Libraries were prepared by immunoSEQ multiplex PCR; TCRdb keeps only in-frame clonotypes and omits some of them. The sample shows approximately 130,000 clones, roughly 70% of them seen only once. Source material: PBMCs. These receptors were taken from a man aged 45-65 years in good health and CMV-seropositive.

This clone was seen just once. The chain has TRBV18 and TRBJ1-1, with TRBD1 matching over 8 bases. The CDR3 has 14 residues. CDR1 is KGHSH and CDR2 is LQKENI in the germline V gene. Trimming at V came to 2 bases and at J to 5 bases, leaving 4 bases not matched to a gene. The CDR3 region is CASSPIQGGTEAFF. CDR3 nucleotides: TGTGCCAGCTCACCAATACAGGGGGGAACTGAAGCTTTCTTT.

This chain joins TRBV9 and TRBJ2-7; 8 nucleotides match TRBD1. Per germline, CDR1 SGDLS and CDR2 YYNGEE. The ends lost 0 bases at V and 3 bases at J; junction bases unmatched: 8. The length of the CDR3 is 16 residues. CDR3 amino acids: CASSVEPNRGIYEQYF. In DNA, the CDR3 is TGTGCCAGCAGCGTAGAGCCTAACAGGGGGATCTACGAGCAGTACTTC.

The chain joins TRBV7-9 to TRBJ1-1, with 7 bases fitting TRBD1. V trimming: 5 bases; J trimming: 11 bases; junction bases outside the gene matches: 11. Germline loops: CDR1 SEHNR, CDR2 FQNEAQ (reference sequence). The CDR3 is 13 amino acids. CDR3 residues: CASSLRQGDVAFF. CDR3 in DNA: TGTGCCAGCAGCCTGAGACAGGGAGACGTCGCTTTCTTT.

The V gene is TRBV6-6, the J gene TRBJ2-1, with D possibly TRBD2 on 7 matching bases. V was pared by 6 bases and J by 8 bases, with 17 bases between. CDR1 and CDR2 from the germline V gene are MNHNY and SVGAGI (reference sequence). The CDR3 is 14 residues long. The chain's CDR3 is CASREGGRRDEQFF. The CDR3 nucleotides are TGTGCCAGCAGAGAGGGGGGGCGGAGGGATGAGCAGTTCTTC.

This clone was observed many times. V gene TRBV4-3 combines with J gene TRBJ1-1; D gene uncertain. The CDR3 is 14 residues long. CDR1 is LGHNA, CDR2 YSLEER, per germline. V lost 3 bases, J lost 1 base, and 9 bases lay in between. CDR3 bases: TGCGCCAGCAGCCACCAACTGTCGAACACTGAAGCTTTCTTT. Its translation: CASSHQLSNTEAFF.

The genes are TRBV7-9 and TRBJ2-1, with 7 bases that match TRBD2. The CDR3 extends over 12 amino acids. V was pared by 5 bases and J by 11 bases, with 6 bases of the junction left unmatched. Looked up from germline, CDR1 is SEHNR and CDR2 is FQNEAQ (reference sequence). The CDR3 loop reads CASSRPTSQQFF. CDR3 nucleotide sequence: TGTGCCAGCAGCCGCCCGACTAGCCAGCAGTTCTTC.

V is TRBV19 and J is TRBJ2-7, with 8 bases matching TRBD1. Germline V gene sequence: CDR1 LNHDA, CDR2 SQIVND (reference sequence). The CDR3 is made up of 13 amino acids. The ends lost 4 bases at V and 9 bases at J; junction bases unmatched: 8. This CDR3 is CASSKGQDAVQYF. The CDR3 coding sequence is TGTGCCAGTAGTAAGGGACAGGATGCGGTGCAGTACTTC.

The chain uses TRBV23-1 and TRBJ2-7; tentative D call: TRBD1 (5 bases). TRBV23-1 is filed as an ORF, its function uncertain. The CDR3 has 15 residues. V was clipped by 4 bases and J by 2 bases, with 15 bases between them. The CDR3 DNA follows: TGCGCCAGCAGTCCCCGGTGGACACTCACCTACGAGCAGTACTTC. It codes for CASSPRWTLTYEQYF.

The rearrangement uses TRBV11-2 and TRBJ1-2, with TRBD1 matching over 7 bases. The CDR3 contains 15 residues. With V trimmed by 4 bases and J by 7 bases, 12 bases remained unmatched. The germline CDR1 and CDR2 sequences are SGHAT and FQNNGV. CDR3 sequence: CASSSGVRGATGYTF. CDR3 coding DNA: TGTGCCAGCAGCTCAGGGGTCAGGGGGGCTACTGGCTACACCTTC.

DNA of the CDR3: TGTGCCAGCAGCCAAGGCCAGGGGGCTGCATACACTGAAGCTTTCTTT. Amino acid sequence: CASSQGQGAAYTEAFF. The chain uses TRBV4-2 and TRBJ1-1; 8 positions agree with TRBD1. The CDR3 extends over 16 amino acids. CDR1 is LGHNA and CDR2 is YNFKEQ in the germline V gene. V lost 1 base and J lost 3; bases outside the gene matches: 7.